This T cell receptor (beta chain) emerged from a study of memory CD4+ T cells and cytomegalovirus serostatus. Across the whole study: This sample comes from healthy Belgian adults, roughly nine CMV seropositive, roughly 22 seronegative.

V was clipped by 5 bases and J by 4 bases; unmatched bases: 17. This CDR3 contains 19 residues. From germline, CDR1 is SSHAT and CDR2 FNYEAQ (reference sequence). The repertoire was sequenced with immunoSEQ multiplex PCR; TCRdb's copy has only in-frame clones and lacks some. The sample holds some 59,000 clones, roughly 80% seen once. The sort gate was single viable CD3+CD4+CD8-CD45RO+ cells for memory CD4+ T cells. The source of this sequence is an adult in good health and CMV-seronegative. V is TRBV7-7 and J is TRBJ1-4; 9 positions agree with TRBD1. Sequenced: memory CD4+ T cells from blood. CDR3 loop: CASSQVVLGQGTINEKLFF. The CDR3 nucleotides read TGTGCCAGCAGCCAAGTAGTGCTGGGACAGGGAACCATTAATGAAAAACTGTTTTTT.